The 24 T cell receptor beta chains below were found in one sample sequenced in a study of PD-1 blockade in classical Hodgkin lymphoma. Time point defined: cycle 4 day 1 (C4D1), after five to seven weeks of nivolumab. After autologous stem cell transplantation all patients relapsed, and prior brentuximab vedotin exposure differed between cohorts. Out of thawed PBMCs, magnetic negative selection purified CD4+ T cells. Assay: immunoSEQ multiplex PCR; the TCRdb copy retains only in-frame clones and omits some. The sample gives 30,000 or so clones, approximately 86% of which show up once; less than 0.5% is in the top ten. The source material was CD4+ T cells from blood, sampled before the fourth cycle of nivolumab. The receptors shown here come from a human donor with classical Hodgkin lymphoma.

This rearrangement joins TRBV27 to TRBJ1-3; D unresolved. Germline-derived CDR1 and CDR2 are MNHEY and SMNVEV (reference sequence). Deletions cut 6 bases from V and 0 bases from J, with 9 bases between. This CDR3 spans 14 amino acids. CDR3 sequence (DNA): TGTGCCAGCAGACGGACGGTCTCTGGAAACACCATATATTTT. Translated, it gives CASRRTVSGNTIYF.

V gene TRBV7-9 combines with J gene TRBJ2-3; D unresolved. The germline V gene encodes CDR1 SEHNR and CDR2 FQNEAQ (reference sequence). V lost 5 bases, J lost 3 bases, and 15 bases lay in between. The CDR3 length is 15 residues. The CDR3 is CASSPLWGSTDTQYF. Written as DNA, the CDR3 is TGTGCCAGCAGCCCCTTATGGGGTTCGACAGATACGCAGTATTTT.

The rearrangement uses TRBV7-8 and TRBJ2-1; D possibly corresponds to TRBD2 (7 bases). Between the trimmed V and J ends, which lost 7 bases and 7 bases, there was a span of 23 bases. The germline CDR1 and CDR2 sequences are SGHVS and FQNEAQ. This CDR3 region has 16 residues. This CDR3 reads CASTQRGGAKVNEQFF. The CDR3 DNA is TGTGCCAGCACCCAAAGAGGGGGGGCGAAAGTAAATGAGCAGTTCTTC.

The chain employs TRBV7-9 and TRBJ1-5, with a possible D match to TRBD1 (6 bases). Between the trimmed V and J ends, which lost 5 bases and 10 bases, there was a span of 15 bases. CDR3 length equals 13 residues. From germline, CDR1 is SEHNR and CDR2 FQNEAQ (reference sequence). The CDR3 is CASSKNRDTPQHF. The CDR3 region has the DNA TGTGCCAGCAGCAAAAACCGGGACACACCCCAGCATTTT.

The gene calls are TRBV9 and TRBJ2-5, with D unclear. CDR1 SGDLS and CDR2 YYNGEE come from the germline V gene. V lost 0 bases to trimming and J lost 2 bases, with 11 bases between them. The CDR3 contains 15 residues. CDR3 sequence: CASSVGPEVQETQYF. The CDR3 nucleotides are TGTGCCAGCAGCGTAGGTCCTGAAGTGCAAGAGACCCAGTACTTC. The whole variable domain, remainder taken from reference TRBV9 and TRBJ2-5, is DSGVTQTPKHLITATGQRVTLRCSPRSGDLSVYWYQQSLDQGLQFLIQYYNGEERAKGNILERFSAQQFPDLHSELNLSSLELGDSALYFCASSVGPEVQETQYFGPGTRLLVL.

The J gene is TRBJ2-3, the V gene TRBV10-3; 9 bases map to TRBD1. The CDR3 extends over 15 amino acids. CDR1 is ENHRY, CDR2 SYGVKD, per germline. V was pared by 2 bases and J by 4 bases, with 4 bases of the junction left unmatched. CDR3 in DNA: TGTGCCATCAGTGAGGCAGGGACAGGGCCAGATACGCAGTATTTT. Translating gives CAISEAGTGPDTQYF.

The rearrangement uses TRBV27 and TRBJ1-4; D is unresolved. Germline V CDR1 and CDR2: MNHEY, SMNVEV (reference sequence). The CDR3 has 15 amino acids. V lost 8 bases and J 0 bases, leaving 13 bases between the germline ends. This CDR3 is CASQSSATTNEKLFF. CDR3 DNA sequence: TGTGCCAGCCAAAGCTCAGCCACAACTAATGAAAAACTGTTTTTT.

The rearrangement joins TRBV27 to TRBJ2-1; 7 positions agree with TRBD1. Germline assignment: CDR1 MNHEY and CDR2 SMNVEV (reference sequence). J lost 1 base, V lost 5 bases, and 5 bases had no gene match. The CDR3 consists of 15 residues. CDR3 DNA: TGTGCCAGCAGTCAGGGGGTGGGGTCCTACAATGAGCAGTTCTTC. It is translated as CASSQGVGSYNEQFF.

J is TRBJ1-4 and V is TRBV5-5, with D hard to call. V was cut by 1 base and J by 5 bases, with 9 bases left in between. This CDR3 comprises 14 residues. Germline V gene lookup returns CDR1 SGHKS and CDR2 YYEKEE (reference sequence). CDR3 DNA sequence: TGTGCCAGCAGCTTGTTTGGACTAAATGAAAAACTGTTTTTT. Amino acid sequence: CASSLFGLNEKLFF.

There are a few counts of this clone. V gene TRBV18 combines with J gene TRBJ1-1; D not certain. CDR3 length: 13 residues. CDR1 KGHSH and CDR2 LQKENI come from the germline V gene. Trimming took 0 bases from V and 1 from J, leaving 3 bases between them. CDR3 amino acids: CASSPPGNTEAFF. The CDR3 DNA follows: TGTGCCAGCTCACCACCGGGGAACACTGAAGCTTTCTTT.

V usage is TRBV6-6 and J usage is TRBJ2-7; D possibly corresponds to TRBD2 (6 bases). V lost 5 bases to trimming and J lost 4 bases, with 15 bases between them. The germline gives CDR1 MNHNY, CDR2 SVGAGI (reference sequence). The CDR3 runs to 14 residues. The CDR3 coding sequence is TGTGCCAGCAGTGGGGGACTCGTCGGGTACGAGCAGTACTTC. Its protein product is CASSGGLVGYEQYF.

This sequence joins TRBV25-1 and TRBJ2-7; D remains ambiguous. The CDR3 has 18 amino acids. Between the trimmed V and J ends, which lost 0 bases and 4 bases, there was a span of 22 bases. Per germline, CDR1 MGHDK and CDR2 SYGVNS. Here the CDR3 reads CASSEYWPPQALRYEQYF. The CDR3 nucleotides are TGTGCCAGCAGTGAATATTGGCCGCCCCAGGCCTTAAGATACGAGCAGTACTTC.

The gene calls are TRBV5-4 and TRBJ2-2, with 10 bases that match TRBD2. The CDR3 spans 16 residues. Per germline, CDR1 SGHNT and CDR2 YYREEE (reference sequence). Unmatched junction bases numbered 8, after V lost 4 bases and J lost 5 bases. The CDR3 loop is CASSTVAGGPTGELFF. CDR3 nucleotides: TGTGCCAGCAGCACCGTAGCGGGGGGACCAACCGGGGAGCTGTTTTTT.

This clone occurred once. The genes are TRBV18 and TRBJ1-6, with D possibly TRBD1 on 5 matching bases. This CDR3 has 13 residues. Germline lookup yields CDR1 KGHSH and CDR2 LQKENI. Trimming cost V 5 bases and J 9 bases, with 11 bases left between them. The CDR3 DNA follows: TGTGCCAGCTCAAACGCGGGGCCTTCACCCCTCCACTTT. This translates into CASSNAGPSPLHF.

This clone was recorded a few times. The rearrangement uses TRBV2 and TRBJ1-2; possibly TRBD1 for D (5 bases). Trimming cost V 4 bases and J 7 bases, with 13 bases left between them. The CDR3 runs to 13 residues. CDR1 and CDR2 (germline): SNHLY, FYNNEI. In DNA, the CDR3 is TGTGCCAGCAGTGTGGACAAGAGTTCTGGCTACACCTTC. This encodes CASSVDKSSGYTF.

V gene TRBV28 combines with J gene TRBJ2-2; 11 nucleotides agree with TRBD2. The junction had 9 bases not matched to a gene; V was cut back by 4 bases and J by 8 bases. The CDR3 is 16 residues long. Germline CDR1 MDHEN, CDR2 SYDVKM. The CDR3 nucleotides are TGTGCCAGCAGTTGGAGCCTAGCGGGAGGACTAGGGGAGCTGTTTTTT. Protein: CASSWSLAGGLGELFF.

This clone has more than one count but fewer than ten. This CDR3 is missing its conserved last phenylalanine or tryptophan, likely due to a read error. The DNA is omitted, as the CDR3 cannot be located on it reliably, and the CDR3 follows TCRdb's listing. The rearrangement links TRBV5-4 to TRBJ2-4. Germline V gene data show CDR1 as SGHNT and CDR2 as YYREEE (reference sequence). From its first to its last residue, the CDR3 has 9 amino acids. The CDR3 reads CASSLRGDV.

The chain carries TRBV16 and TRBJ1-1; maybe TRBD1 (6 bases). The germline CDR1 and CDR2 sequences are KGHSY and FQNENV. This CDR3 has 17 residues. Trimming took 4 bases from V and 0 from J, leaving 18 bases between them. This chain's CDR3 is CASSLSPTGPVNTEAFF. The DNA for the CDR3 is TGTGCCAGCAGCCTCTCCCCGACAGGCCCGGTGAACACTGAAGCTTTCTTT.

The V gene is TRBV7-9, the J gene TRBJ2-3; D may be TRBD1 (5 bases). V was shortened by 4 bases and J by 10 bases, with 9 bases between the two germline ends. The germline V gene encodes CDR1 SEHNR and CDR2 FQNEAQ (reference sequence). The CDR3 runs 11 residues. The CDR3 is CASSSDRPQYF. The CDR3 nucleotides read TGTGCCAGCAGCTCAGACAGACCGCAGTATTTT.

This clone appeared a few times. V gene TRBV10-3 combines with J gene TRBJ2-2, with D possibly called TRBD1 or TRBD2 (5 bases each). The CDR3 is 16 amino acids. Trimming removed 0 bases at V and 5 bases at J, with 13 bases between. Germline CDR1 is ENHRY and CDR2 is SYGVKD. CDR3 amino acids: CAISESGTQRTGELFF. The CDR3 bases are TGTGCCATCAGTGAGTCGGGGACCCAAAGGACCGGGGAGCTGTTTTTT.

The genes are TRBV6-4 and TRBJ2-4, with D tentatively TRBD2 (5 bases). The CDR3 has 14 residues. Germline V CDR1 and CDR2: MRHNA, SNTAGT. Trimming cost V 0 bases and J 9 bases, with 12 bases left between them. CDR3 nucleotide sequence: TGTGCCAGCAGTGACTCGCGAGGGTATAGCATTCAGTACTTC. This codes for CASSDSRGYSIQYF.

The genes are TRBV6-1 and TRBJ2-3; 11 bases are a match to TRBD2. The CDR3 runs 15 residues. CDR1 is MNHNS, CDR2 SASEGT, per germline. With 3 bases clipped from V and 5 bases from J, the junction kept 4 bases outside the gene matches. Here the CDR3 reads CASSELAGGQDTQYF. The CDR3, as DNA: TGTGCCAGCAGTGAGCTAGCGGGAGGCCAAGATACGCAGTATTTT.

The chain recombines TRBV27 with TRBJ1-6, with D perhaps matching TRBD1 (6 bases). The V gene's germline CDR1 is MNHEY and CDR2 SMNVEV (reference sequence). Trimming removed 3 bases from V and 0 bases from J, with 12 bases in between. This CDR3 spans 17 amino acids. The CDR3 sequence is CASSFGRGSSYNSPLHF. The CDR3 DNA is TGTGCCAGCAGTTTCGGCAGGGGAAGCTCCTATAATTCACCCCTCCACTTT.

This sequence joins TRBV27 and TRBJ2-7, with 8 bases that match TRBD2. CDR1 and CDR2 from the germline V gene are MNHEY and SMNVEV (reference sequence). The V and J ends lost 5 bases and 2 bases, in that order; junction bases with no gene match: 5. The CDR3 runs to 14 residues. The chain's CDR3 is CASSATSGPYEQYF. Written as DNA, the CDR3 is TGTGCCAGCAGTGCCACTAGCGGACCCTACGAGCAGTACTTC.